Following are 5 T cell receptor beta chains from one sample sequenced in a study of T cell repertoires in cytomegalovirus infection. TCRdb re-called the reads through MiXCR, storing one row per CDR3 protein. The sample includes fewer than 850,000 distinct CDR3 sequences, 25% to 35% of them seen just once. These receptors' antigens are unknown. The source material was cultured CD8+ T cells from PBMCs, sampled from culture after CMV antigen stimulation. The receptors come from a human donor in good health (CMV status not recorded). Some clones in this sample may be carry-over from other donors' samples.

This clonotype was seen a handful of times. The chain couples TRBV7-8 to TRBJ2-5; tentative D call: TRBD2 (5 bases). V gave up 2 bases and J gave up 5 bases, with 18 bases separating them. The CDR3 is 16 amino acids. CDR1 and CDR2 (germline): SGHVS, FQNEAQ. The CDR3 DNA reads as TGTGCCAGCAGCTTATCTTACGGGGTACGGGCGGAGACCCAGTACTTC. This gives the protein CASSLSYGVRAETQYF.

This clonotype has only a few counts. V gene TRBV29-1 combines with J gene TRBJ2-3; D is perhaps TRBD2 (7 bases). CDR3 size: 14 residues. CDR1 SQVTM and CDR2 ANQGSEA come from the germline V gene. Trimming cost V 0 bases and J 2 bases, with 9 bases left between them. Here the CDR3 reads CSVEEGGPTDTQYF. In DNA form, the CDR3 reads TGCAGCGTTGAAGAGGGGGGGCCCACAGATACGCAGTATTTT.

The J gene is TRBJ2-3, the V gene TRBV7-3, with TRBD1 matching 9 bases. Trimming at V came to 5 bases and at J to 6 bases, leaving 6 bases not matched to a gene. Germline V CDR1 and CDR2: SGHTA, FQGTGA. The CDR3 totals 14 residues. CDR3 DNA sequence: TGTGCCAGCAGCGCTCGGACAGGGGAGGATACGCAGTATTTT. This translates into CASSARTGEDTQYF.

V gene TRBV5-4 combines with J gene TRBJ1-1; D might be TRBD1 (6 bases). CDR1 is SGHNT and CDR2 is YYREEE in the germline V gene (reference sequence). The CDR3 contains 15 residues. V lost 4 bases and J 4 bases, leaving 17 bases between the germline ends. CDR3 region: CASSRPTGLITEAFF. CDR3 in DNA: TGTGCCAGCAGCCGCCCAACAGGGCTTATCACTGAAGCTTTCTTT.

The chain couples TRBV7-9 to TRBJ1-4, with D maybe TRBD1 (5 bases). The CDR3 spans 15 residues. Germline V lookup: CDR1 SEHNR, CDR2 FQNEAQ (reference sequence). V lost 5 bases, J lost 6 bases, and 16 bases lay in between. CDR3 DNA sequence: TGTGCCAGCAGCAAAGCCAGGACGGGGGATGAAAAACTGTTTTTT. As protein: CASSKARTGDEKLFF.